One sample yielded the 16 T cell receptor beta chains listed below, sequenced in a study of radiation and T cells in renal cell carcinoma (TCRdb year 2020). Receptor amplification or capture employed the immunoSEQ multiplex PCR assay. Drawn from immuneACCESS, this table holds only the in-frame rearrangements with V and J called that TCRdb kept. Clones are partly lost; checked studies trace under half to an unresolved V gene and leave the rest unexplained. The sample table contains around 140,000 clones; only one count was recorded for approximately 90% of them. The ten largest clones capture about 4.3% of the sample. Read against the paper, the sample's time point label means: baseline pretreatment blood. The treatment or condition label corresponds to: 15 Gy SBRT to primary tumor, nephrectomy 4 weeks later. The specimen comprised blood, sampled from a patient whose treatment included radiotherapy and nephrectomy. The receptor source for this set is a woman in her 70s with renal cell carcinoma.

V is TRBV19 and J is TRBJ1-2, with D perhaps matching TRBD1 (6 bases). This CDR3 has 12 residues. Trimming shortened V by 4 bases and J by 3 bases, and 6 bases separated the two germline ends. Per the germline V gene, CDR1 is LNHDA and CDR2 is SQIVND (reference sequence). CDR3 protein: CASSRQDYGYTF. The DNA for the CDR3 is TGTGCCAGTAGTAGACAGGACTATGGCTACACCTTC.

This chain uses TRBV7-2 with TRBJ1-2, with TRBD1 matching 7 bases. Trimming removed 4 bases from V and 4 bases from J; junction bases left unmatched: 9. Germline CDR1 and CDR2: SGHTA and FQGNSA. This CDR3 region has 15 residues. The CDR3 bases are TGTGCCAGCAGCTCCGATTACAGGGGAGGCTATGGCTACACCTTC. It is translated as CASSSDYRGGYGYTF.

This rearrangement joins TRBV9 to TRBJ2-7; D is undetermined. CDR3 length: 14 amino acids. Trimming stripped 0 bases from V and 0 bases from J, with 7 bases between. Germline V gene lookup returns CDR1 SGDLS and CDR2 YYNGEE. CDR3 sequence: CASSVDGNSYEQYF. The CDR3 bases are TGTGCCAGCAGCGTAGATGGCAACTCCTACGAGCAGTACTTC.

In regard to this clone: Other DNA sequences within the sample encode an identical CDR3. The DNA of the CDR3 is TGCGCCAGCAGCTTGACAGGGGGCACCGGGGAGCTGTTTTTT. Translation: CASSLTGGTGELFF. J is TRBJ2-2 and V is TRBV5-1; TRBD1 matches 8 bases. J lost 4 bases, V lost 1 base, and 0 bases had no gene match. The CDR3 covers 14 residues. Germline V gives CDR1 SGHRS, CDR2 YFSETQ.

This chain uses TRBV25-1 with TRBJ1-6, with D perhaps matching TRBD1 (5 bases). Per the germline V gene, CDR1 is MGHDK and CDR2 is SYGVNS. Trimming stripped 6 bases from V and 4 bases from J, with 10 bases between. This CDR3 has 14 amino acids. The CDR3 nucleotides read TGTGCCAGCAGAGGGGAAGTATATAATTCACCCCTCCACTTT. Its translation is CASRGEVYNSPLHF.

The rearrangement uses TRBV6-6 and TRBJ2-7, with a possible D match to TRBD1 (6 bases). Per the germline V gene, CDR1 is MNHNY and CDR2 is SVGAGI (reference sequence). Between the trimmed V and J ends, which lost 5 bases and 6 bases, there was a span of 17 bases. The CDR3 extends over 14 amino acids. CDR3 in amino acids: CASSKPEQGFEQYF. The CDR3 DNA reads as TGTGCCAGCAGTAAGCCAGAACAGGGTTTCGAGCAGTACTTC.

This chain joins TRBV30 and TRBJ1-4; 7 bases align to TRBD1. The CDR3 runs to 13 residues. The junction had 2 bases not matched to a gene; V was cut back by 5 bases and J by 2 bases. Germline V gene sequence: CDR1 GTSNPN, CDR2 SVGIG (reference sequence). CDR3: CAWAGGTNEKLFF. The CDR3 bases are TGTGCCTGGGCAGGGGGGACTAATGAAAAACTGTTTTTT.

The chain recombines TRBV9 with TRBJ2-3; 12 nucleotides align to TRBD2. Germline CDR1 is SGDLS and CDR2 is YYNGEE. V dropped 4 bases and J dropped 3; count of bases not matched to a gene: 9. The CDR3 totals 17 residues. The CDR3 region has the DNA TGTGCCAGCAGCCAGGGTCTAGCGGGGGGGCGGACAGATACGCAGTATTTT. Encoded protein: CASSQGLAGGRTDTQYF.

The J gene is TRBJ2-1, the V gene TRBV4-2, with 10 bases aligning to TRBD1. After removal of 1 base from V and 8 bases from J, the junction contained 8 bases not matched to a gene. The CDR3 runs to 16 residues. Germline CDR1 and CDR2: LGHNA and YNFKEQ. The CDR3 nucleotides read TGTGCCAGCAGCCAAGGGGGACAGGGGATCAGGGATGAGCAGTTCTTC. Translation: CASSQGGQGIRDEQFF.

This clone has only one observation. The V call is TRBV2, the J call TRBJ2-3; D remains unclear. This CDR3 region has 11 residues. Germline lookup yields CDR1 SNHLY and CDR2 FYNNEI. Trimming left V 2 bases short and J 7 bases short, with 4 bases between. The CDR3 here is CASSELYTQYF. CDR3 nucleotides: TGTGCCAGCAGTGAACTTTATACGCAGTATTTT.

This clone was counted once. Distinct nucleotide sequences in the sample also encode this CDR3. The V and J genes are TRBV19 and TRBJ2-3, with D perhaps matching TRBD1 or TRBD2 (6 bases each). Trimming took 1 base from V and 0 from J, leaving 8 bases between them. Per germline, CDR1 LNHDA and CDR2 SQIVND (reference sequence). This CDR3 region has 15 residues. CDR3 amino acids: CASSIGRGSTDTQYF. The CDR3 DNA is TGTGCCAGTAGTATAGGGAGGGGGAGCACAGATACGCAGTATTTT.

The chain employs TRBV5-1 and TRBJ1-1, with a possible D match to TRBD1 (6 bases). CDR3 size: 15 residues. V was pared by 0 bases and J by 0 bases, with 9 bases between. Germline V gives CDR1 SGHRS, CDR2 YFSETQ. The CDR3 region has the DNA TGCGCCAGCAGCTTGGAAGGGGGTATGAACACTGAAGCTTTCTTT. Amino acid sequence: CASSLEGGMNTEAFF. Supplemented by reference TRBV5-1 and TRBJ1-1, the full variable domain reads KAGVTQTPRYLIKTRGQQVTLSCSPISGHRSVSWYQQTPGQGLQFLFEYFSETQRNKGNFPGRFSGRQFSNSRSEMNVSTLELGDSALYLCASSLEGGMNTEAFFGQGTRLTVV.

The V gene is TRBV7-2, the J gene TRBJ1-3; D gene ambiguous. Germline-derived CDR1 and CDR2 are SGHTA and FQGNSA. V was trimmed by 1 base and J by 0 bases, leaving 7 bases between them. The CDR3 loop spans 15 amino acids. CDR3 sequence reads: CASSLGGSSGNTIYF. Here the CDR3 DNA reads TGTGCCAGCAGCTTAGGTGGCAGCTCTGGAAACACCATATATTTT.

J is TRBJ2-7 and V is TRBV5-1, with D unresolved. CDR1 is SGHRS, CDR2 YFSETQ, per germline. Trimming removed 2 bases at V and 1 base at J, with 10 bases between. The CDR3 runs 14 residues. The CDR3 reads CASSLWTESYEQYF. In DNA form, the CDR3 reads TGCGCCAGCAGCTTATGGACCGAATCCTACGAGCAGTACTTC.

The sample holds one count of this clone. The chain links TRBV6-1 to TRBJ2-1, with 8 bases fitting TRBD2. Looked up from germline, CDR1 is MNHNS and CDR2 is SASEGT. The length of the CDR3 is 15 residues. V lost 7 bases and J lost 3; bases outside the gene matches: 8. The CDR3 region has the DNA TGTGCCAGCACCGGGGGGGCTAGCGGCTACAATGAGCAGTTCTTC. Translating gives CASTGGASGYNEQFF.

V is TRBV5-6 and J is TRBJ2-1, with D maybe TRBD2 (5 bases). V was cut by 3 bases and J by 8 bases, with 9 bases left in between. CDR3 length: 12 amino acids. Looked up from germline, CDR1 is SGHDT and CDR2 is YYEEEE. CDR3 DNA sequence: TGTGCCAGCAGCTCGGGTAGCGATGAGCAGTTCTTC. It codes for CASSSGSDEQFF.